The present entry profiles one T cell receptor (beta chain) with its context. No antigen is known for it. The source of the sample is a study of radiotherapy plus CTLA-4 blockade in lung cancer. Germline trimming cut 2 bases from V and 0 bases from J; bases unmatched to any gene: 9. The CDR3 is 17 residues long. Germline lookup yields CDR1 MDHEN and CDR2 SYDVKM. Study-wide points: Peripheral blood showed expansion of tumor-derived TCR clones after radiotherapy and ipilimumab.

The protocol was immunoSEQ multiplex PCR, while the TCRdb copy is restricted to in-frame clones and leaves out a portion. The top ten clones hold 6% to 7.5% of a sample with 50,000 to 70,000 clones, roughly four fifths of them seen once. This chain connects TRBV28 to TRBJ2-7, with 8 bases lining up with TRBD1. This clonotype originated in a human donor with non-small cell lung cancer whose response to radiotherapy plus ipilimumab could not be evaluated. Source: peripheral blood, taken from a patient treated with radiotherapy plus ipilimumab. CDR3 sequence reads: CASSLDQPGQVSYEQYF. In DNA form, the CDR3 reads TGTGCCAGCAGTTTAGACCAACCGGGACAGGTCTCCTACGAGCAGTACTTC.